This is a list of T cell receptor beta chains from one sample in a study of blood T cells in healthy people across ages. In TCRdb, the 5' RACE reads were re-called with MiXCR into one record per CDR3 protein. The repertoire includes roughly 800,000 distinct CDR3 sequences, about a quarter of them detected once, and about 3% sits in the top ten. The sample also formed part of further work on T cells of mothers and their children.

The sequenced sample consisted of blood. Receptors were obtained from a boy younger than 18 in good health. The CDR3 runs from the conserved cysteine through the conserved F or W. D genes are given only for firm matches. Clone size, where shown, is once, few, many, or a class for clones that have expanded.

j_call: TRBJ2-7; v_call: TRBV3-1; clone_size: NA; d_call: NA; cdr3_nt: TGTGCCAGCAGCCCGTGGGGAGAAAGGTACGAGCAGTACTTC; cdr3_aa: CASSPWGERYEQYF
j_call: TRBJ2-7; v_call: TRBV7-9; clone_size: few; d_call: NA; cdr3_nt: TGTGCCAGCAGCTTGGGTTTGAGGGGCTACAACGAGCAGTACTTC; cdr3_aa: CASSLGLRGYNEQYF
j_call: TRBJ2-2; v_call: TRBV4-1; clone_size: NA; d_call: TRBD2; cdr3_nt: TGCGCCAGCAGCCAACCCCGACTAGCGGGGGGGCGAGGCGGGGAGCTGTTTTTT; cdr3_aa: CASSQPRLAGGRGGELFF
j_call: TRBJ2-3; v_call: TRBV12-3/TRBV12-4; clone_size: NA; d_call: NA; cdr3_nt: TGTGCCAGCACCGGAGGCGGTACGCAGTATTTT; cdr3_aa: CASTGGGTQYF
j_call: TRBJ1-2; v_call: TRBV4-1; clone_size: few; d_call: TRBD1; cdr3_nt: TGCGCCAGCAGCCAAGATTCTCCCCTTGCTTTGGACAGGGTAAATGGCTACACCTTC; cdr3_aa: CASSQDSPLALDRVNGYTF
j_call: TRBJ2-5; v_call: TRBV15; clone_size: NA; d_call: NA; cdr3_nt: TGTGCCACCGGCAGACTGGCCGGCGGGACTGGGGAGACCCAGTACTTC; cdr3_aa: CATGRLAGGTGETQYF
j_call: TRBJ2-1; v_call: TRBV24-1; clone_size: NA; d_call: TRBD2; cdr3_nt: TGTGCCACCAGTGACCATAGCGGGGGGGCCCTCAATGAGCAGTTCTTC; cdr3_aa: CATSDHSGGALNEQFF
j_call: TRBJ2-1; v_call: TRBV19; clone_size: few; d_call: TRBD2; cdr3_nt: TGTGCCAGTAGTTCAAGCGGGAATTTCAATGAGCAGTTCTTC; cdr3_aa: CASSSSGNFNEQFF
j_call: TRBJ2-7; v_call: TRBV6-5; clone_size: NA; d_call: NA; cdr3_nt: TGTGCCAGCAGTCCACCGCAGGCCACCGAGCAGTACTTC; cdr3_aa: CASSPPQATEQYF
j_call: TRBJ2-7; v_call: TRBV2; clone_size: NA; d_call: NA; cdr3_nt: TGTGCCAGGGATGGCAGGGGCCCTGGCGAGCAGTACTTC; cdr3_aa: CARDGRGPGEQYF
j_call: TRBJ2-2; v_call: TRBV10-3; clone_size: few; d_call: TRBD1; cdr3_nt: TGTGCCATCAGAGTACCGGGACAGGGATGGGACACCGGGGAGCTGTTTTTT; cdr3_aa: CAIRVPGQGWDTGELFF
j_call: TRBJ1-6; v_call: TRBV29-1; clone_size: NA; d_call: NA; cdr3_nt: TGCAGCGTTGAAGTACGAGGGGCCAATTCACCCCTCCACTTT; cdr3_aa: CSVEVRGANSPLHF
j_call: TRBJ2-7; v_call: TRBV5-1; clone_size: NA; d_call: NA; cdr3_nt: TGCGCCAGCAGCTCCCGACGGGGGCACTACGAGCAGTACTTC; cdr3_aa: CASSSRRGHYEQYF
j_call: TRBJ1-1; v_call: TRBV6-5; clone_size: NA; d_call: TRBD1; cdr3_nt: TGTGCCAGCAGTTCATCCGGGACAGGGGTGGCTGAAGCTTTCTTT; cdr3_aa: CASSSSGTGVAEAFF
j_call: TRBJ2-1; v_call: TRBV4-2; clone_size: few; d_call: NA; cdr3_nt: TGTGCCAGCAGTCCAAGCGGTGACGAATACAATGAGCAGTTCTTC; cdr3_aa: CASSPSGDEYNEQFF
j_call: TRBJ1-1; v_call: TRBV7-3; clone_size: NA; d_call: TRBD1; cdr3_nt: TGTGCCAGCAGCTTAAGTGGGACAGAGAACACTGAAGCTTTCTTT; cdr3_aa: CASSLSGTENTEAFF
j_call: TRBJ1-4; v_call: TRBV12-3/TRBV12-4; clone_size: few; d_call: NA; cdr3_nt: TGTGCCAGCAGCCCCGGGAAGGTTTATGAAAAACTGTTTTTT; cdr3_aa: CASSPGKVYEKLFF
j_call: TRBJ1-4; v_call: TRBV6-1; clone_size: NA; d_call: NA; cdr3_nt: TGTGCCAGCCGAACAAGTGCAACTAATGAAAAACTGTTTTTT; cdr3_aa: CASRTSATNEKLFF